This T cell receptor beta chain was found in a study of radiotherapy plus CTLA-4 blockade in lung cancer. Whole-study findings and limits: Early clone dynamics of blood T cells, plus interferon-beta, reportedly predicted response best. After radiotherapy and ipilimumab, tumor-derived clones expanded in peripheral blood.

The data were produced by immunoSEQ multiplex PCR, yet TCRdb's version contains in-frame clones alone and is incomplete. The sample holds roughly 58,000 clones, just under 85% seen once. Trimming pared 7 bases from V and 0 bases from J, leaving 9 bases between. CDR3 length equals 14 residues. Germline CDR1 is LNHDA and CDR2 is SQIVND (reference sequence). Ipilimumab-mediated CTLA-4 blockade plus focal radiation was given to patients having chemo-refractory metastatic non-small-cell lung cancer. In the case of this clone: The antigen remains undetermined.

The V call is TRBV19, the J call TRBJ1-4; no clear D. The sequenced sample was peripheral blood, obtained from a patient treated with radiotherapy plus ipilimumab. This TCR was sampled from a human donor with non-small cell lung cancer whose response to radiotherapy plus ipilimumab could not be evaluated. The CDR3 region is CASIGGATNEKLFF. Written as DNA, the CDR3 is TGTGCCAGTATAGGCGGGGCAACTAATGAAAAACTGTTTTTT.